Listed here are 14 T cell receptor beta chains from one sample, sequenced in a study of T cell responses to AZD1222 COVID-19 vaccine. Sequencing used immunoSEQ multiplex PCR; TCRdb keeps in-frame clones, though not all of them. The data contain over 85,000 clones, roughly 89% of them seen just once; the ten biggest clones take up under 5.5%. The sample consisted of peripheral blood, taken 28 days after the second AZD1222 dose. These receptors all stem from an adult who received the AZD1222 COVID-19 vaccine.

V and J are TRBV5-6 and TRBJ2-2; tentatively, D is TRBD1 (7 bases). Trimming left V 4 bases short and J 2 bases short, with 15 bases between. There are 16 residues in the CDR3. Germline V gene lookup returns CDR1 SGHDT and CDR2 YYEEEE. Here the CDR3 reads CASSNFRGANTGELFF. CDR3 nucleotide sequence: TGTGCCAGCAGCAATTTCAGGGGGGCAAACACCGGGGAGCTGTTTTTT.

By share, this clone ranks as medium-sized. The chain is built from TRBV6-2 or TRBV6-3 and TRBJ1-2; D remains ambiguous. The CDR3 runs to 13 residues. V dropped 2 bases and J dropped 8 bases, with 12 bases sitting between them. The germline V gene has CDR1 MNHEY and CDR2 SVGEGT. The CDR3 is CASSYRELVGYTF. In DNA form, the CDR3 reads TGTGCCAGCAGTTACCGCGAGTTAGTCGGCTACACCTTC.

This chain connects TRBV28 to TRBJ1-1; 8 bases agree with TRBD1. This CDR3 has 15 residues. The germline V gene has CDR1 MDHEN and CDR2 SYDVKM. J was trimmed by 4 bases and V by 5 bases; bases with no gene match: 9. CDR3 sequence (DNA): TGTGCCAGCAGTGTGACAGGGGATCGGGGCACTGAAGCTTTCTTT. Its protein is CASSVTGDRGTEAFF.

The CDR3: CASSDWTGQDDEQFF. The CDR3 coding sequence is TGTGCCAGTAGTGATTGGACAGGCCAAGACGATGAGCAGTTCTTC. The chain combines TRBV19 with TRBJ2-1; 7 bases align to TRBD1. Per germline, CDR1 LNHDA and CDR2 SQIVND (reference sequence). Unmatched junction bases numbered 12, after V lost 5 bases and J lost 8 bases. CDR3 length: 15 residues.

The CDR3 coding sequence is TGTGCCAGCACCCCTTCTCCGGGACAGAGCTACGAGCAGTACTTC. Translation gives CASTPSPGQSYEQYF. The J gene is TRBJ2-7, the V gene TRBV28; 7 bases are shared with TRBD1. There are 15 residues in the CDR3. Per germline, CDR1 MDHEN and CDR2 SYDVKM. V trimming: 7 bases; J trimming: 3 bases; junction bases outside the gene matches: 12. Looking up the rest from reference TRBV28 and TRBJ2-7 gives the full variable domain: DVKVTQSSRYLVKRTGEKVFLECVQDMDHENMFWYRQDPGLGLRLIYFSYDVKMKEKGDIPEGYSVSREKKERFSLILESASTNQTSMYLCASTPSPGQSYEQYFGPGTRLTVT.

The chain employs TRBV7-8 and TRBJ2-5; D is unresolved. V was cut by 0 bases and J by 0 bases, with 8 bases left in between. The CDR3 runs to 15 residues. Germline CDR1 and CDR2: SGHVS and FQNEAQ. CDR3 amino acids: CASSLASTYQETQYF. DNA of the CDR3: TGTGCCAGCAGCTTAGCGAGTACCTACCAAGAGACCCAGTACTTC.

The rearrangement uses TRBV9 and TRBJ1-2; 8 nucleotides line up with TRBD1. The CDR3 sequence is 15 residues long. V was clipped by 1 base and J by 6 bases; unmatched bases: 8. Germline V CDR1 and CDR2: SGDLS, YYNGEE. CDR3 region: CASSVSTGEADGYTF. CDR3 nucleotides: TGTGCCAGCAGCGTATCGACAGGGGAGGCAGATGGCTACACCTTC.

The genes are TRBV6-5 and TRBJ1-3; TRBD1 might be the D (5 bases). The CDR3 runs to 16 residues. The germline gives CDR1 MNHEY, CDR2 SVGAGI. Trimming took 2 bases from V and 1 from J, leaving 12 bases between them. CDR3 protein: CASSYRDPPSGNTIYF. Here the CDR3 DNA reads TGTGCCAGCAGTTACCGGGACCCGCCTTCTGGAAACACCATATATTTT.

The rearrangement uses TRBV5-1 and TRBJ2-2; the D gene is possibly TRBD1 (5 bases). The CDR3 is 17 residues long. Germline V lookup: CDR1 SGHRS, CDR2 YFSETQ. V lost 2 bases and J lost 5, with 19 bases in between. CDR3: CASSLIPQGIFTGELFF. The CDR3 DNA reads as TGCGCCAGCAGCTTAATTCCCCAGGGCATTTTTACCGGGGAGCTGTTTTTT.

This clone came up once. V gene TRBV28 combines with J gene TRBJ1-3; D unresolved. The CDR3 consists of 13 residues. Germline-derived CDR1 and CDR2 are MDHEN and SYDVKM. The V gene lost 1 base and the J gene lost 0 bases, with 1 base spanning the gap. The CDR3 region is CASSLYSGNTIYF. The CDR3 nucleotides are TGTGCCAGCAGTTTATACTCTGGAAACACCATATATTTT.

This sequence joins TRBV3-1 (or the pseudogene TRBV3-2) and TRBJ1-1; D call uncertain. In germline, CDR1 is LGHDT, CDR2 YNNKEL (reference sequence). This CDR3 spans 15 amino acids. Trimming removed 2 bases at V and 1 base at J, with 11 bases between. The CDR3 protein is CASSQTNSGNTEAFF. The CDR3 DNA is TGTGCCAGCAGCCAAACAAACTCGGGGAACACTGAAGCTTTCTTT.

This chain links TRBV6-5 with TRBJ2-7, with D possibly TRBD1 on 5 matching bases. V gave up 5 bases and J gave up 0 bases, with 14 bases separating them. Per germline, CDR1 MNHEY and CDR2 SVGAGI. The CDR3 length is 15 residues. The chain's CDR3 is CASSSNDRVSYEQYF. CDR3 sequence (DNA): TGTGCCAGCAGTAGTAATGACAGAGTCTCCTACGAGCAGTACTTC.

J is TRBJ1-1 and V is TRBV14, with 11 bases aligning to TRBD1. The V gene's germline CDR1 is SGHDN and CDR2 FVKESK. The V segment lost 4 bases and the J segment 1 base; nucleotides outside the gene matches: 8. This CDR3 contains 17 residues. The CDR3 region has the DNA TGTGCCAGCAGCCCAGGATGGACAGGGGGCTGGAACACTGAAGCTTTCTTT. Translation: CASSPGWTGGWNTEAFF.

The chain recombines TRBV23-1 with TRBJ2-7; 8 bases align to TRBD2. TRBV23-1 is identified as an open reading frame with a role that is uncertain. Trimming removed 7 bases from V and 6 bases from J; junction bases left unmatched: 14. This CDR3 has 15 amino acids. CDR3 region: CASTSGGENYVEQYV. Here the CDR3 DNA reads TGCGCCAGCACCTCGGGAGGGGAGAACTACGTCGAGCAGTACGTC.